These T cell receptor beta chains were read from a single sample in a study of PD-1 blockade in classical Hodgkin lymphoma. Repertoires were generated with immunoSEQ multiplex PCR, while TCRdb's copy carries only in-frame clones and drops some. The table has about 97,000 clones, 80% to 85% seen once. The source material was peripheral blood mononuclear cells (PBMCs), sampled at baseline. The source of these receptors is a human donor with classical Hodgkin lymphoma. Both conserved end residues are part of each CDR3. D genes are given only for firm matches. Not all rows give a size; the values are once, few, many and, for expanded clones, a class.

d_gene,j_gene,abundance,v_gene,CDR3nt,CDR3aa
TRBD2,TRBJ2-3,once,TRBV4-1,TGCGCCAGCAGCCAAGTCCTAGCGGGGACAGATACGCAGTATTTT,CASSQVLAGTDTQYF
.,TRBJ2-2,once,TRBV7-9,TGTGCCAGCCGAGGGCCGCCTTTGAGCACCGGGGAGCTGTTTTTT,CASRGPPLSTGELFF
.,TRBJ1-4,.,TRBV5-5,TGTGCCAGCAGCTTCCGACGGGGGGAAAAACTGTTTTTT,CASSFRRGEKLFF
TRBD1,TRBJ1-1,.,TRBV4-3,TGCGCCAGCAGCCAAGATTGGGGGGACAGGATGAACACTGAAGCTTTCTTT,CASSQDWGDRMNTEAFF
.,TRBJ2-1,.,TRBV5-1,TGCGCCAGCAGCTTGGAGCCTCCCAATGAGCAGTTCTTC,CASSLEPPNEQFF
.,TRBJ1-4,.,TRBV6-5,TGTGCCAGCAGTTACTCGGGGGCGGGTAATGAAAAACTGTTTTTT,CASSYSGAGNEKLFF
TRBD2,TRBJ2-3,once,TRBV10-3,TGTGCCATTGCGCTAGCGGAGGTCACAGATACGCAGTATTTT,CAIALAEVTDTQYF
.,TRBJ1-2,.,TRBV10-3,TGTGCCATCAGCCGACAGAAATACTATGGCTACACCTTC,CAISRQKYYGYTF
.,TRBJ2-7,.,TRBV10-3,TGTGCAATTCAGGCGGGCCCCAGGGAGGAGCAGTACTTC,CAIQAGPREEQYF
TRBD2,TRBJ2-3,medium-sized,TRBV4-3,TGCGCCAGCAGCCAAGAGCGGGAGGCGCTAGATACGCAGTATTTT,CASSQEREALDTQYF
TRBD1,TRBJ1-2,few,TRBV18,TGTGCCAGCTCACCCTTGGGACAGGGAGATGGCTACACCTTC,CASSPLGQGDGYTF
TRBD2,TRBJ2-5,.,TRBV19,TGTGCCAGTAGTAAGAGGACTAGCGGGAGAGAGACCCAGTACTTC,CASSKRTSGRETQYF
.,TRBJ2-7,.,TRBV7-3,TGTGCCAGCAGCCGGGGACTGCACTACGAGCAGTACTTC,CASSRGLHYEQYF
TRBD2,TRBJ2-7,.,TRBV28,TGTGCCAGCAGCCCGGGGCGCGGGGAGGGCGGTGACGAGCAGTACTTC,CASSPGRGEGGDEQYF
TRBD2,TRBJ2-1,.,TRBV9,TGTGCCAGCAGCGTAGCAGCTACTAGCGGTTACAATGAGCAGTTCTTC,CASSVAATSGYNEQFF
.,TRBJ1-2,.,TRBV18,TGTGCCAGCTCCACAGTACAGGGTATCGGTGGCTACACCTTC,CASSTVQGIGGYTF
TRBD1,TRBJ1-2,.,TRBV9,TGTGCCAGCAGCACCCGACAGGGTAAAATCTATGGCTACACCTTC,CASSTRQGKIYGYTF
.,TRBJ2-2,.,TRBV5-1,TGCGCCAGCAGCTTGGCAGGGGTAACCGGGGAGCTGTTTTTT,CASSLAGVTGELFF
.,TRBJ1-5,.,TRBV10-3,TGTGCCATCAGTGAGTATCAGTCTAATCAGCCCCAGCATTTT,CAISEYQSNQPQHF
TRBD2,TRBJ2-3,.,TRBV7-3,TGTGCCAGCAGCTTGGGTAGCGGGAATACAGATACGCAGTATTTT,CASSLGSGNTDTQYF
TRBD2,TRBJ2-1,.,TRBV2,TGTGCCAGCAATCTAGCGGGAGAGCAGTTCTTC,CASNLAGEQFF
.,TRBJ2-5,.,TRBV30,TGTGCCTGGAGAGCTCTGCAGGGAGGGACCCAGTACTTC,CAWRALQGGTQYF
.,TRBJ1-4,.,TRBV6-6,TGTGCCAGCAGTTACGTGGGGTCTAAACTGTTTTTT,CASSYVGSKLFF
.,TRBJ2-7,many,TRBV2,TGTGCCAGCAGTTGGGCCATAAGGGCCGAGCAGTACTTC,CASSWAIRAEQYF
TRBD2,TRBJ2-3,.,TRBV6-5,TGTGCCAGCAGACCTGTGACTAGCGGGAGGGATACGCAGTATTTT,CASRPVTSGRDTQYF
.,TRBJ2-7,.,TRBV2,TGTGCCAGCACGGCGGGAAACGAGCAGTACTTC,CASTAGNEQYF
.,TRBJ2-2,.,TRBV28,TGTGCCACGGGACCGCTAGCGACCGGGGAGCTGTTTTTT,CATGPLATGELFF
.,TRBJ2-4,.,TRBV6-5,TGTGCCAGCTGGCCTGGGTTTGGCATTCAGTACTTC,CASWPGFGIQYF
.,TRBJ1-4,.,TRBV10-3,TGTGCCATCAGCGGGGGGGCAGGGGAAAAACTGTTTTTT,CAISGGAGEKLFF
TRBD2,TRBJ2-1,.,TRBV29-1,TGCAGCGTTGGGGGAGGGTGGCTAGCGGTAAGCAATGAGCAGTTCTTC,CSVGGGWLAVSNEQFF
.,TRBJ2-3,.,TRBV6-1,TGTGCCAGCAGCCGCGTCCCGACGGATACGCAGTATTTT,CASSRVPTDTQYF
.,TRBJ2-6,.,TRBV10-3,TGTGCCATCCAACGGAACTCTGGGGCCAACGTCCTGACTTTC,CAIQRNSGANVLTF
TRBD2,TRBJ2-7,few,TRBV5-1,TGCGCCAGCAGCTTGAACTCGGGACTAGGCGACGAGCAGTACTTC,CASSLNSGLGDEQYF
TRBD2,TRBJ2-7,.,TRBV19,TGTGCCAGTAGTGACCCAGTAGCGGGAGCGGTATACGAGCAGTACTTC,CASSDPVAGAVYEQYF
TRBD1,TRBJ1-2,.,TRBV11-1,TGTGCCAGCAGCCCGACCCGACAGGGGACGGGTTATGGCTACACCTTC,CASSPTRQGTGYGYTF
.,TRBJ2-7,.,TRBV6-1,TGTGCCAGCAGTGTGGACCCGGGCTCCTACGAGCAGTACTTC,CASSVDPGSYEQYF
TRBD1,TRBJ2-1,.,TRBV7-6,TGTGCCAGCAGCTTCGGACAGGTCCCCTACAATGAGCAGTTCTTC,CASSFGQVPYNEQFF
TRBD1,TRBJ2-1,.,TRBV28,TGTGCCAGCAGGCCCGCCGGGACAGGCAGCAATGAGCAGTTCTTC,CASRPAGTGSNEQFF
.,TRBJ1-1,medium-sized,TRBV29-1,TGCAGCGTTGCTCCCCCCCCCGCTACCACTGAAGCTTTCTTT,CSVAPPPATTEAFF